The 23 T cell receptor beta chains below all came from one sample that was sequenced in a study of post-analysis software for immune sequencing data. Study conclusions and caveats: Relative to controls, patients had five TRBV segments at higher frequency, with TRBV5-6, TRBV5-1 and TRBV20-1 among these.

For these receptors, no antigen is known. TCR beta cDNA libraries included unique molecular identifiers. TCRdb used MiXCR to reprocess the PCR reads, holding one entry per CDR3 protein. The sample yields about 820,000 distinct CDR3 sequences, approximately 57% seen once. Sequences were obtained from blood. Receptors originate from a girl under 18 with multiple sclerosis.

The V call is TRBV20-1, the J call TRBJ2-7; 10 nucleotides agree with TRBD2. V shed 2 bases, J shed 0 bases, and the junction held 4 bases outside the gene matches. The CDR3 loop spans 15 amino acids. Germline CDR1 reads DFQATT; CDR2 reads SNEGSKA (reference sequence). The CDR3, as DNA: TGCAGTGCTAGATCGTCTAGCGGGAGCTCCTACGAGCAGTACTTC. It yields the protein CSARSSSGSSYEQYF.

The chain's CDR3 is CASSAGTGALETQYF. The CDR3 DNA is TGTGCCAGCAGCGCCGGGACAGGGGCGCTGGAGACCCAGTACTTC. V usage is TRBV25-1 and J usage is TRBJ2-5; 10 bases align to TRBD1. CDR1 is MGHDK, CDR2 SYGVNS, per germline. J was trimmed by 5 bases and V by 6 bases; bases with no gene match: 9. This CDR3 region has 15 residues.

The rearrangement uses TRBV20-1 and TRBJ1-2; 10 bases align to TRBD1. This CDR3 has 15 amino acids. The germline CDR1 and CDR2 sequences are DFQATT and SNEGSKA (reference sequence). The ends lost 4 bases at V and 5 bases at J; junction bases unmatched: 10. DNA of the CDR3: TGCAGTGCTAAAAACCGGGACAGGGGTGTGTATGGCTACACCTTC. Its translation is CSAKNRDRGVYGYTF.

J is TRBJ2-5 and V is TRBV4-2; weak D call: TRBD1 (5 bases). V was cut by 1 base and J by 0 bases, with 9 bases left in between. This CDR3 has 15 amino acids. CDR1 is LGHNA and CDR2 is YNFKEQ in the germline V gene. The DNA for the CDR3 is TGTGCCAGCAGCCAAGGCGGACATGACCAAGAGACCCAGTACTTC. This codes for CASSQGGHDQETQYF.

This clonotype was seen a few times. V is TRBV15 and J is TRBJ2-5, with TRBD2 matching 10 bases. Germline V gives CDR1 LNHNV, CDR2 YYDKDF (reference sequence). CDR3 length equals 14 residues. The trim removed 5 bases at V and 2 bases at J, leaving 2 bases unmatched. CDR3 amino acids: CATSGLADQETQYF. CDR3 nucleotide sequence: TGTGCCACCAGCGGACTAGCGGATCAAGAGACCCAGTACTTC.

The chain couples TRBV27 to TRBJ1-5; possible D gene TRBD1, 6 bases. The CDR3 runs to 17 residues. Per the germline V gene, CDR1 is MNHEY and CDR2 is SMNVEV (reference sequence). The ends were cut back, 6 bases at V and 0 bases at J, with 18 bases in the middle. The CDR3 DNA reads as TGTGCCAGCAGACCCCTAGGGGGGACCCTTAGCAATCAGCCCCAGCATTTT. This sequence encodes CASRPLGGTLSNQPQHF.

V usage is TRBV11-2 and J usage is TRBJ2-4; perhaps TRBD2 as D (5 bases). CDR1 and CDR2 from the germline V gene are SGHAT and FQNNGV. The V end was cut by 4 bases, the J end by 13 bases, with 26 bases between. CDR3 length: 16 residues. This chain's CDR3 is CASSWGMPGLLYGQYF. As DNA, the CDR3 is TGTGCCAGCAGCTGGGGTATGCCTGGACTTCTCTACGGGCAGTACTTC. Full variable domain (remainder filled in from reference TRBV11-2 and TRBJ2-4): EAGVAQSPRYKIIEKRQSVAFWCNPISGHATLYWYQQILGQGPKLLIQFQNNGVVDDSQLPKDRFSAERLKGVDSTLKIQPAKLEDSAVYLCASSWGMPGLLYGQYFGAGTRLSVL.

The rearrangement links TRBV20-1 to TRBJ2-4; possibly TRBD2 for D (6 bases). TRBJ2-5 matches the DNA end more closely, so the J call is doubtful. The CDR3 is 14 amino acids. CDR1 is DFQATT and CDR2 is SNEGSKA in the germline V gene (reference sequence). The CDR3 loop is CSAIGGRVRETQYF. The DNA of the CDR3 is TGCAGTGCTATTGGAGGGAGAGTGAGAGAGACCCAGTACTTC.

This clonotype showed up just a few times. V is TRBV29-1 and J is TRBJ2-1; D uncertain. This CDR3 has 12 residues. V lost 4 bases and J 7 bases, leaving 11 bases between the germline ends. The germline CDR1 and CDR2 sequences are SQVTM and ANQGSEA. In DNA form, the CDR3 reads TGCAGCGTTGTTAGGTTGGGGAATGAGCAGTTCTTC. It is translated as CSVVRLGNEQFF.

This clonotype has a handful of counts. The genes are TRBV20-1 and TRBJ2-5, with D possibly TRBD1 on 6 matching bases. Per the germline V gene, CDR1 is DFQATT and CDR2 is SNEGSKA (reference sequence). Trimming left V 0 bases short and J 4 bases short, with 12 bases between. The CDR3 spans 14 residues. CDR3 sequence reads: CSARDPEGGETQYF. The DNA for the CDR3 is TGCAGTGCTAGAGACCCGGAAGGGGGAGAGACCCAGTACTTC.

This clonotype has more than one count but fewer than ten. The chain joins TRBV20-1 to TRBJ2-5; 9 positions agree with TRBD1. V shed 0 bases and J 4 bases; nucleotides not matched to a gene: 3. Germline CDR1 DFQATT, CDR2 SNEGSKA (reference sequence). This CDR3 is 14 amino acids long. The CDR3 DNA reads TGCAGTGCTAGAGATAGGGACAGGGTAGAGACCCAGTACTTC. Protein product: CSARDRDRVETQYF.

This rearrangement joins TRBV15 to TRBJ2-7; a possible D gene is TRBD1 (5 bases). The germline V gene has CDR1 LNHNV and CDR2 YYDKDF (reference sequence). The V end lost 3 bases, the J end lost 1 base, and 10 bases lay between the germline ends. The CDR3 totals 14 residues. The CDR3 DNA reads TGTGCCACCAGCAGCTTGACAGAATCCTACGAGCAGTACTTC. This gives the protein CATSSLTESYEQYF.

V usage is TRBV5-8 and J usage is TRBJ1-2, with D tentatively TRBD1 (6 bases). This CDR3 region has 16 residues. With 0 bases removed from V and 4 bases from J, the gap between germline ends came to 16 bases. Germline V gene lookup returns CDR1 SGHTS and CDR2 YDEGEE. CDR3 bases: TGTGCCAGCAGCTTGGCGAGGACAGAGCATCTCTATGGCTACACCTTC. It encodes CASSLARTEHLYGYTF.

The chain couples TRBV7-9 to TRBJ2-1; D might be TRBD1 or TRBD2, each matching 6 bases. Germline V gene data show CDR1 as SEHNR and CDR2 as FQNEAQ (reference sequence). This CDR3 region has 16 residues. V was clipped by 3 bases and J by 2 bases, with 14 bases between them. CDR3 in DNA: TGTGCCAGCAGCTTGGCGGGGACATCCGCCTACAATGAGCAGTTCTTC. It encodes CASSLAGTSAYNEQFF.

This chain connects TRBV15 to TRBJ2-4, with a weak D call TRBD1 (6 bases). The tail of the sequence fits TRBJ2-7 better, so the J call may be wrong. Per the germline V gene, CDR1 is LNHNV and CDR2 is YYDKDF (reference sequence). The CDR3 has 12 residues. This CDR3 is CATSWGPDEQYF. The CDR3 coding sequence is TGTGCCACCAGTTGGGGGCCGGACGAGCAGTACTTC.

The chain recombines TRBV6-6 with TRBJ2-1; perhaps TRBD2 as D (7 bases). Germline V lookup: CDR1 MNHNY, CDR2 SVGAGI (reference sequence). V lost 6 bases, J lost 6 bases, and 21 bases lay in between. This CDR3 is 16 amino acids long. DNA of the CDR3: TGTGCCAGCAGCCCTTTGGGACACGGGGGGCTCAATGAGCAGTTCTTC. Its translation: CASSPLGHGGLNEQFF.

This clonotype was seen a few times. This sequence joins TRBV28 and TRBJ1-1; TRBD1 might be the D (5 bases). The CDR3 contains 15 residues. CDR1 and CDR2 from the germline V gene are MDHEN and SYDVKM. V gave up 6 bases and J gave up 4 bases, with 18 bases separating them. The CDR3: CASSTPSGDPTEAFF. DNA for the CDR3: TGTGCCAGCAGCACCCCGTCGGGGGATCCCACTGAAGCTTTCTTT.

The chain carries TRBV11-2 and TRBJ2-1; a possible D gene is TRBD2 (6 bases). Looked up from germline, CDR1 is SGHAT and CDR2 is FQNNGV. There are 16 residues in the CDR3. V was clipped by 11 bases and J by 0 bases, with 20 bases between them. The CDR3 DNA follows: TGTGCCTCCAAAGGCGGGACCCCGAGCTCCTACAATGAGCAGTTCTTC. It specifies CASKGGTPSSYNEQFF.

The rearrangement uses TRBV20-1 and TRBJ2-5; the match to TRBD2 covers 10 bases. Germline lookup yields CDR1 DFQATT and CDR2 SNEGSKA (reference sequence). The CDR3 is made up of 19 amino acids. V lost 4 bases and J lost 3; bases outside the gene matches: 20. The CDR3 region is CSANFVTSGIRTEKETQYF. As DNA, the CDR3 is TGCAGTGCTAATTTTGTTACTAGCGGGATACGTACAGAAAAAGAGACCCAGTACTTC.

This clonotype was observed a single time. The V gene is TRBV7-2, the J gene TRBJ2-7, with D maybe TRBD2 (5 bases). V was trimmed by 1 base and J by 0 bases, leaving 13 bases between them. Per germline, CDR1 SGHTA and CDR2 FQGNSA. The CDR3 has 16 residues. The CDR3 loop reads CASSLVPGSSSYEQYF. In DNA form, the CDR3 reads TGTGCCAGCAGCTTAGTGCCGGGATCCAGCTCCTACGAGCAGTACTTC.

A few counts support this clonotype. This chain links TRBV5-1 with TRBJ2-7; maybe TRBD1 (6 bases). Germline lookup yields CDR1 SGHRS and CDR2 YFSETQ. The CDR3 totals 13 residues. Trimming took 0 bases from V and 7 from J, leaving 11 bases between them. In DNA, the CDR3 is TGCGCCAGCAGCTTGGCGGTGGGGACAGAGCAGTACTTC. It yields the protein CASSLAVGTEQYF.

The chain uses TRBV7-2 and TRBJ2-1, with 10 nucleotides matching TRBD2. The germline V gene has CDR1 SGHTA and CDR2 FQGNSA. After removal of 2 bases from V and 4 bases from J, the junction contained 14 bases not matched to a gene. The CDR3 contains 19 residues. The CDR3 DNA sequence: TGTGCCAGCAGCTTACGGGCTAGGCTAGCGGGGGAGAAATACAATGAGCAGTTCTTC. Protein product: CASSLRARLAGEKYNEQFF.

This clonotype is a singleton in its sample. The CDR3 loop is CASSLGVATTDTQYF. The CDR3 nucleotides are TGTGCCAGCAGCTTGGGGGTAGCGACCACAGATACGCAGTATTTT. The chain has TRBV5-5 and TRBJ2-3, with a tentative D call TRBD2 (5 bases). V was clipped by 0 bases and J by 2 bases, with 10 bases between them. CDR3 length: 15 amino acids. Germline V gene lookup returns CDR1 SGHKS and CDR2 YYEKEE (reference sequence).